This T cell receptor (beta chain) was recovered during a study of Ad26.COV2.S vaccination and SARS-CoV-2 variants. About the research overall: The vaccine Ad26.COV2.S was put into the muscle once, or twice with 56 days between.

V lost 1 base and J 2 bases, leaving 9 bases between the germline ends. The germline V gene encodes CDR1 MGHRA and CDR2 YSYEKL. CDR3 length: 15 amino acids. Study observations and caveats: Recipients of vaccine and of placebo showed similar breadth of their non-spike TCR repertoires.

Note on this clone: Its antigen is not identified.

The assay was immunoSEQ multiplex PCR, and TCRdb's table has in-frame clones only and misses some. The sample shows hundreds of thousands of clones, less than 90% of them seen only once. Treatment specified: around 19 received Ad26.COV2.S at low or high dose, single or two shots; 5 received placebo; per-sample allocation not given. The samples date from day 63 after the first vaccine or placebo injection. Ad26.COV2.S expressed prefusion-stabilized spike from the original Wuhan strain. Sequenced material: peripheral blood, taken in a trial of Ad26.COV2.S vaccine versus placebo. The chain combines TRBV4-1 with TRBJ1-5, with D maybe TRBD1 (5 bases). The sequence came from a person aged 18-60 years who received the Ad26.COV2.S COVID-19 vaccine or a placebo. CDR3 DNA sequence: TGCGCCAGCAGCCAAGGGCAGGGTGGCAATCAGCCCCAGCATTTT. This codes for CASSQGQGGNQPQHF.